These T cell receptor beta chains were read from a single sample in a study of shared clonotypes between healthy human individuals. Method: immunoSEQ multiplex PCR; TCRdb's copy keeps in-frame clones and lacks some. The sample yields roughly 500,000 clones, 90% to 97% seen once. The sequenced sample consisted of naive CD4+ T cells sorted from blood. The receptors here all came from a woman aged 25 to 45 in good health. Both conserved end residues are part of each CDR3. Fields, in order: clone size, CDR3 length, D gene, J gene, V gene, CDR3 protein, CDR3 DNA. D genes are given only for firm matches. Clone size appears in some rows only: once, few, many, or a class for an expanded clone.

abundance: .
len: 15
d_gene: TRBD2
j_gene: TRBJ2-7
v_gene: TRBV28
CDR3aa: CASSPGLAGGYEQYF
CDR3nt: TGTGCCAGCAGCCCTGGACTAGCGGGAGGTTACGAGCAGTACTTC

abundance: .
len: 14
d_gene: TRBD1
j_gene: TRBJ1-5
v_gene: TRBV19
CDR3aa: CASSTYRGGQPQHF
CDR3nt: TGTGCCAGTAGTACCTACAGGGGAGGTCAGCCCCAGCATTTT

abundance: .
len: 13
d_gene: .
j_gene: TRBJ1-2
v_gene: TRBV19
CDR3aa: CASKAGSPYGYTF
CDR3nt: TGTGCCAGTAAGGCTGGGAGCCCCTATGGCTACACCTTC

abundance: .
len: 14
d_gene: .
j_gene: TRBJ2-7
v_gene: TRBV19
CDR3aa: CASSQETGISEQYF
CDR3nt: TGTGCCAGTAGTCAGGAAACAGGCATCAGCGAGCAGTACTTC

abundance: .
len: 13
d_gene: .
j_gene: TRBJ1-1
v_gene: TRBV19
CDR3aa: CASRRSVSRGVFF
CDR3nt: TGTGCCAGTAGAAGATCCGTCAGTCGTGGGGTTTTCTTT

abundance: .
len: 16
d_gene: TRBD2
j_gene: TRBJ2-3
v_gene: TRBV19
CDR3aa: CASSKQPGLNTDTQYF
CDR3nt: TGTGCCAGTAGTAAACAACCGGGACTAAACACAGATACGCAGTATTTT

abundance: .
len: 18
d_gene: TRBD1
j_gene: TRBJ2-7
v_gene: TRBV6-1
CDR3aa: CASSEFGQGLGSSYEQYF
CDR3nt: TGTGCCAGCAGTGAATTTGGACAGGGGTTAGGGAGCTCCTACGAGCAGTACTTC

abundance: .
len: 16
d_gene: TRBD1
j_gene: TRBJ1-2
v_gene: TRBV19
CDR3aa: CASSFGQDSLLYGYTF
CDR3nt: TGTGCCAGTAGTTTCGGACAGGACTCACTACTATATGGCTACACCTTC

abundance: .
len: 16
d_gene: TRBD1
j_gene: TRBJ2-2
v_gene: TRBV10-1
CDR3aa: CASSEPGTGGTGELFF
CDR3nt: TGCGCCAGCAGTGAGCCCGGGACAGGGGGGACCGGGGAGCTGTTTTTT

abundance: .
len: 15
d_gene: .
j_gene: TRBJ1-2
v_gene: TRBV6-4
CDR3aa: CASSSGDPRFYGYTF
CDR3nt: TGTGCCAGCAGTTCAGGGGATCCGCGCTTCTATGGCTACACCTTC

abundance: few
len: 14
d_gene: TRBD2
j_gene: TRBJ2-7
v_gene: TRBV27
CDR3aa: CASSSGTSAYEQYF
CDR3nt: TGTGCCAGCAGCTCCGGGACTAGCGCCTACGAGCAGTACTTC

abundance: once
len: 16
d_gene: .
j_gene: TRBJ2-1
v_gene: TRBV18
CDR3aa: CASSPWASVVANEQFF
CDR3nt: TGTGCCAGCTCACCCTGGGCTAGCGTGGTTGCGAATGAGCAGTTCTTC

abundance: .
len: 12
d_gene: TRBD1
j_gene: TRBJ2-7
v_gene: TRBV5-1
CDR3aa: CASSADRGEQYF
CDR3nt: TGCGCCAGCAGCGCGGACAGGGGCGAGCAGTACTTC

abundance: .
len: 13
d_gene: .
j_gene: TRBJ1-1
v_gene: TRBV19
CDR3aa: CASSINRNTEAFF
CDR3nt: TGTGCCAGTAGTATTAACAGGAACACTGAAGCTTTCTTT

abundance: .
len: 11
d_gene: .
j_gene: TRBJ2-7
v_gene: TRBV5-4
CDR3aa: CASSSTSEQYF
CDR3nt: TGTGCCAGCAGCTCGACTTCGGAGCAGTACTTC

abundance: .
len: 14
d_gene: TRBD2
j_gene: TRBJ2-7
v_gene: TRBV2
CDR3aa: CASTPRGANYEQYF
CDR3nt: TGTGCCAGCACTCCGCGGGGGGCTAACTACGAGCAGTACTTC

abundance: .
len: 13
d_gene: .
j_gene: TRBJ1-1
v_gene: TRBV5-4
CDR3aa: CASSLDRYTEAFF
CDR3nt: TGTGCCAGCAGCTTGGATAGGTACACTGAAGCTTTCTTT

abundance: .
len: 15
d_gene: .
j_gene: TRBJ2-2
v_gene: TRBV6-1
CDR3aa: CASSLDGLNTGELFF
CDR3nt: TGTGCCAGCAGTCTGGACGGACTGAACACCGGGGAGCTGTTTTTT

abundance: .
len: 12
d_gene: .
j_gene: TRBJ1-2
v_gene: TRBV19
CDR3aa: CASTYSGTGYTF
CDR3nt: TGTGCCAGTACATACTCCGGGACAGGCTACACCTTC

abundance: few
len: 12
d_gene: .
j_gene: TRBJ1-5
v_gene: TRBV6-5
CDR3aa: CASGGLGQPQHF
CDR3nt: TGTGCCAGCGGGGGGCTGGGACAGCCCCAGCATTTT

abundance: .
len: 14
d_gene: TRBD2
j_gene: TRBJ2-7
v_gene: TRBV5-4
CDR3aa: CASSPGTSGYEQYF
CDR3nt: TGTGCCAGCAGCCCCGGGACTAGCGGCTACGAGCAGTACTTC

abundance: .
len: 12
d_gene: TRBD1
j_gene: TRBJ1-1
v_gene: TRBV29-1
CDR3aa: CSGDSLNTEAFF
CDR3nt: TGCAGCGGGGACAGCTTGAACACTGAAGCTTTCTTT

abundance: .
len: 13
d_gene: .
j_gene: TRBJ2-1
v_gene: TRBV7-9
CDR3aa: CASSPQGSNEQFF
CDR3nt: TGTGCCAGCAGCCCTCAAGGATCGAATGAGCAGTTCTTC

abundance: .
len: 15
d_gene: .
j_gene: TRBJ2-7
v_gene: TRBV27
CDR3aa: CASSSGGTGVYEQYF
CDR3nt: TGTGCCAGCAGTTCGGGGGGAACAGGGGTCTACGAGCAGTACTTC

abundance: .
len: 14
d_gene: TRBD1
j_gene: TRBJ2-7
v_gene: TRBV6-1
CDR3aa: CASSERGQSYEQYF
CDR3nt: TGTGCCAGCAGTGAAAGGGGACAGAGCTACGAGCAGTACTTC

abundance: once
len: 15
d_gene: TRBD2
j_gene: TRBJ2-1
v_gene: TRBV5-4
CDR3aa: CASSLTSGPGNEQFF
CDR3nt: TGTGCCAGCAGCTTGACTAGCGGGCCGGGCAATGAGCAGTTCTTC

abundance: once
len: 14
d_gene: .
j_gene: TRBJ2-7
v_gene: TRBV5-1
CDR3aa: CASSLGQGSYEQYF
CDR3nt: TGCGCCAGCAGCTTGGGTCAGGGCTCCTACGAGCAGTACTTC

abundance: .
len: 11
d_gene: .
j_gene: TRBJ2-7
v_gene: TRBV6-1
CDR3aa: CASMQNYEQYF
CDR3nt: TGTGCCAGCATGCAGAACTACGAGCAGTACTTC

abundance: .
len: 15
d_gene: .
j_gene: TRBJ2-1
v_gene: TRBV6-4
CDR3aa: CASSKGSGTYNEQFF
CDR3nt: TGTGCCAGCAGTAAGGGGAGCGGAACCTACAATGAGCAGTTCTTC

abundance: .
len: 14
d_gene: .
j_gene: TRBJ2-3
v_gene: TRBV19
CDR3aa: CASSMAGSTDTQYF
CDR3nt: TGTGCCAGTAGTATGGCAGGGAGCACAGATACGCAGTATTTT

abundance: .
len: 9
d_gene: .
j_gene: TRBJ1-1
v_gene: TRBV5-6
CDR3aa: CASLFEAFF
CDR3nt: TGTGCCAGCTTATTTGAAGCTTTCTTT